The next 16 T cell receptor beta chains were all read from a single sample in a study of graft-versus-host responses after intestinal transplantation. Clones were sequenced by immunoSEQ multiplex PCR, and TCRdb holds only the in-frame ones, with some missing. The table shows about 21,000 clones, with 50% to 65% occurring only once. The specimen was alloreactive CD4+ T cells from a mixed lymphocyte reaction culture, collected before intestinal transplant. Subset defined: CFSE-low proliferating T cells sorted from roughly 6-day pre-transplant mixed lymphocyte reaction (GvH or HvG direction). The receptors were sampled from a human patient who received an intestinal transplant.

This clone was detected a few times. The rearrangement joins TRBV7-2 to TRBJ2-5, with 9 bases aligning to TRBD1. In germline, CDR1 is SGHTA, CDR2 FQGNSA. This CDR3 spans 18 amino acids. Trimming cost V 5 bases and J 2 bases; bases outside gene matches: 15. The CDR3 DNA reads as TGTGCCAGCAGCCCCTTCGACAGGGGGACCTGGGTACAAGAGACCCAGTACTTC. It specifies CASSPFDRGTWVQETQYF. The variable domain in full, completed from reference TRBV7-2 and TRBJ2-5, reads GAGVSQSPSNKVTEKGKDVELRCDPISGHTALYWYRQSLGQGLEFLIYFQGNSAPDKSGLPSDRFSAERTGGSVSTLTIQRTQQEDSAVYLCASSPFDRGTWVQETQYFGPGTRLLVL.

CDR3 nucleotide sequence: TGTGCCAGCAGCTTTACGACAGGTGGCTACACCTTC. This translates into CASSFTTGGYTF. V usage is TRBV7-9 and J usage is TRBJ1-2; a possible D gene is TRBD1 (6 bases). Trimming removed 3 bases from V and 7 bases from J, with 9 bases in between. The germline CDR1 and CDR2 sequences are SEHNR and FQNEAQ (reference sequence). There are 12 residues in the CDR3. The whole variable domain, remainder taken from reference TRBV7-9 and TRBJ1-2, is DTGVSQNPRHKITKRGQNVTFRCDPISEHNRLYWYRQTLGQGPEFLTYFQNEAQLEKSRLLSDRFSAERPKGSFSTLEIQRTEQGDSAMYLCASSFTTGGYTFGSGTRLTVV.

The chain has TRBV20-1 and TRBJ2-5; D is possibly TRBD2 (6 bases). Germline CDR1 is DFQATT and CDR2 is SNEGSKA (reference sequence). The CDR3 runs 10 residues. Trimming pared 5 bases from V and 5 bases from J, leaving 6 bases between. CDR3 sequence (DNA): TGCAGTGCTGGGAGGGAGACCCAGTACTTC. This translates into CSAGRETQYF.

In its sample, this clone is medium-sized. The CDR3 here is CASSWDRSNYGYTF. CDR3 nucleotide sequence: TGTGCCAGCAGCTGGGACAGGTCTAACTATGGCTACACCTTC. This chain links TRBV5-6 with TRBJ1-2, with TRBD1 matching 8 bases. Unmatched junction bases numbered 1, after V lost 3 bases and J lost 0 bases. CDR1 and CDR2 from the germline V gene are SGHDT and YYEEEE. This CDR3 spans 14 amino acids.

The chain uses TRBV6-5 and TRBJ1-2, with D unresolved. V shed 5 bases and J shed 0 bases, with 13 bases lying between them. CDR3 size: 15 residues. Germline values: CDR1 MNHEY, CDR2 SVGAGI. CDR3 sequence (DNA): TGTGCCAGCAGTACAGTTACCTCTTCTAACTATGGCTACACCTTC. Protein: CASSTVTSSNYGYTF.

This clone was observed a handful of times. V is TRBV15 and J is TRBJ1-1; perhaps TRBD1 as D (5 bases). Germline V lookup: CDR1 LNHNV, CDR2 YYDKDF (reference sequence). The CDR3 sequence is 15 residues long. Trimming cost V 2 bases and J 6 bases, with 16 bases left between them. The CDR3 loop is CATSRKLQGSAEAFF. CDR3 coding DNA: TGTGCCACCAGCAGAAAACTCCAGGGATCGGCTGAAGCTTTCTTT.

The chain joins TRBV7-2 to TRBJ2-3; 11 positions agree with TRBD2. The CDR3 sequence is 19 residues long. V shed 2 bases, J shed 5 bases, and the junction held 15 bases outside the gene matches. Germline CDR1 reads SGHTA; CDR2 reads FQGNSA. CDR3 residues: CASSLWLAGGPPHKDTQYF. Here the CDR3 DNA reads TGTGCCAGCAGCTTATGGCTAGCGGGGGGCCCCCCGCACAAAGATACGCAGTATTTT.

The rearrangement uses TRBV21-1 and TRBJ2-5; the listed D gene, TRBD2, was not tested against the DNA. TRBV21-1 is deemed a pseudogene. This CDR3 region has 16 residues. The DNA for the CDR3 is TGTGCCAGCAGCACCACGGTAGCGGGTGTTCAAGAGACCCAGTACTTC. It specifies CASSTTVAGVQETQYF.

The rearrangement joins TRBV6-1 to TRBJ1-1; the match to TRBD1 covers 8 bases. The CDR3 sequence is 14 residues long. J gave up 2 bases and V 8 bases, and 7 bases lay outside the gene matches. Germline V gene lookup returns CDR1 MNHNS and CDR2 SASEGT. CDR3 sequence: CASGSTGVNTEAFF. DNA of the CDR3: TGTGCCAGCGGATCGACAGGGGTCAACACTGAAGCTTTCTTT.

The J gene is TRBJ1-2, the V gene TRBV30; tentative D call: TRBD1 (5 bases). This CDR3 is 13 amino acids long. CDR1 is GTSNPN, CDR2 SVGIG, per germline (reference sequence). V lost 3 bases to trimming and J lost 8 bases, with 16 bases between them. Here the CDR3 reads CAWRESWGDGYTF. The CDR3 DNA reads TGTGCCTGGAGGGAATCCTGGGGGGACGGCTACACCTTC.

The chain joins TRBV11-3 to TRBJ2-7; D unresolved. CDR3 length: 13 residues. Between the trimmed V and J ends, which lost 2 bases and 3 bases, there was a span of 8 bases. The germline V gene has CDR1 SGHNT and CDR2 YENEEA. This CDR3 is CASSLTVVYEQYF. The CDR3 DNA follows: TGTGCCAGCAGCTTAACGGTTGTCTACGAGCAGTACTTC.

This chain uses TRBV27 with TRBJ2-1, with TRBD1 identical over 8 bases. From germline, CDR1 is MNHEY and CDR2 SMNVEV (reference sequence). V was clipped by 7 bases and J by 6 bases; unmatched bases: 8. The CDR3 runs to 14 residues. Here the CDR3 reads CASTAGQGFNEQFF. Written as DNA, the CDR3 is TGTGCCAGCACGGCAGGACAGGGTTTCAATGAGCAGTTCTTC.

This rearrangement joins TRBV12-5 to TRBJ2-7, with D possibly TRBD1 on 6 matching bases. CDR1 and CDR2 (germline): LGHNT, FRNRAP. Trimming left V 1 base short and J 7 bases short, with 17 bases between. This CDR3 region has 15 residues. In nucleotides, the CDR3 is TGTGCTAGTGGTTTGGGAGTCGGGACATACTGGGAGCAGTACTTC. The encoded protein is CASGLGVGTYWEQYF.

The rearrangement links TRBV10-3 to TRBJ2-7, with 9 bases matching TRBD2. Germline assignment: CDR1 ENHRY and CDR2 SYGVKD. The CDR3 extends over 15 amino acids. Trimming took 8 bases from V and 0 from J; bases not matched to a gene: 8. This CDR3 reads CAIRWAGGSSYEQYF. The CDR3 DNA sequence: TGTGCCATCCGATGGGCGGGGGGGAGCTCCTACGAGCAGTACTTC.

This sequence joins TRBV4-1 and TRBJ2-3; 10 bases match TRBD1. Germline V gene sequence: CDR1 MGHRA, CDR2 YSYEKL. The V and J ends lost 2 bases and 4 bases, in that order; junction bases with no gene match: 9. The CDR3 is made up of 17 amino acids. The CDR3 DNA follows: TGCGCCAGCAGCCAAACCGGGACAGGGGTTGTTTCAGATACGCAGTATTTT. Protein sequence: CASSQTGTGVVSDTQYF.

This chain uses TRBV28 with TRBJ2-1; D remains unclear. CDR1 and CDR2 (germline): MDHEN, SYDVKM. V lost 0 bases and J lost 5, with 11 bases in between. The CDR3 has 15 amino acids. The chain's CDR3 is CASSLWQAVNNEQFF. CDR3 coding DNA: TGTGCCAGCAGTTTATGGCAGGCCGTGAACAATGAGCAGTTCTTC. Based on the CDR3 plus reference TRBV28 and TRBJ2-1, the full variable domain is DVKVTQSSRYLVKRTGEKVFLECVQDMDHENMFWYRQDPGLGLRLIYFSYDVKMKEKGDIPEGYSVSREKKERFSLILESASTNQTSMYLCASSLWQAVNNEQFFGPGTRLTVL.